These 3 T cell receptor beta chains were all obtained from the same sample, sequenced in a study of monozygotic twins with inflammatory bowel disease. TCRdb re-called the 5' RACE reads and catalogs CDR3 proteins one per entry, DNA excluded. The table counts some 330,000 distinct CDR3 sequences; roughly 5.2% lies in the top ten. The sample taken for sequencing was blood. Every receptor here comes from a human donor with ulcerative colitis or Crohn's disease, or a healthy co-twin of an affected twin (not recorded which).

This chain joins TRBV20-1 and TRBJ2-7; checking the TCRdb D call of TRBD1 is not possible without DNA. In germline, CDR1 is DFQATT, CDR2 SNEGSKA (reference sequence). The CDR3 sequence is 13 residues long. CDR3 residues: CSAREMGDYEQYF.

V is TRBV7-8 and J is TRBJ1-4; TCRdb lists TRBD1, though no DNA is available to test this call. This CDR3 has 14 residues. The germline CDR1 and CDR2 sequences are SGHVS and FQNEAQ. The CDR3 here is CASSPGESNEKLFF.

The rearrangement uses TRBV20-1 and TRBJ1-1; TCRdb's D gene call, TRBD1, goes unchecked for lack of DNA. CDR1 is DFQATT and CDR2 is SNEGSKA in the germline V gene (reference sequence). The CDR3 has 14 amino acids. The CDR3 region is CSGMSQGRGTEAFF.